The 26 T cell receptor beta chains below come from one sample, sequenced in a study of T cell responses to AZD1222 COVID-19 vaccine. Profiling relied on immunoSEQ multiplex PCR, and the TCRdb table lists in-frame clones only, not all of them. In the table there are approximately 180,000 clones, around nine tenths of which are singletons. Sequences were derived from peripheral blood, sampled 28 days after the second dose of the MenACWY control vaccine. The receptor set was obtained from an adult who received the MenACWY meningococcal vaccine as a control.

The chain joins TRBV27 to TRBJ1-4; TRBD1 might be the D (5 bases). Germline CDR1 is MNHEY and CDR2 is SMNVEV (reference sequence). The CDR3 totals 15 residues. V dropped 2 bases and J dropped 5 bases, with 12 bases sitting between them. CDR3: CASSLRAGPNEKLFF. The CDR3 DNA reads TGTGCCAGCAGTTTAAGGGCAGGGCCAAATGAAAAACTGTTTTTT. Full variable domain (outside the CDR3, taken from reference TRBV27 and TRBJ1-4): EAQVTQNPRYLITVTGKKLTVTCSQNMNHEYMSWYRQDPGLGLRQIYYSMNVEVTDKGDVPEGYKVSRKEKRNFPLILESPSPNQTSLYFCASSLRAGPNEKLFFGSGTQLSVL.

The CDR3 sequence is CASSLSALHYGYTF. The CDR3 nucleotides are TGTGCCAGCAGTTTGAGCGCACTGCACTATGGCTACACCTTC. The gene calls are TRBV28 and TRBJ1-2; D is unresolved. The germline V gene encodes CDR1 MDHEN and CDR2 SYDVKM. The CDR3 totals 14 residues. The ends were cut back, 3 bases at V and 3 bases at J, with 11 bases in the middle.

The rearrangement joins TRBV5-1 to TRBJ2-3, with a possible D match to TRBD2 (6 bases). V was clipped by 1 base and J by 0 bases, with 15 bases between them. The CDR3 contains 17 residues. In germline, CDR1 is SGHRS, CDR2 YFSETQ. The chain's CDR3 is CASSLRGAGRSTDTQYF. CDR3 coding DNA: TGCGCCAGCAGCTTGAGAGGAGCGGGCCGAAGCACAGATACGCAGTATTTT.

This clone has only a few counts. V and J are TRBV7-6 and TRBJ2-2, with a weak D call TRBD2 (5 bases). The CDR3 is 15 amino acids. With 8 bases removed from V and 3 bases from J, the gap between germline ends came to 16 bases. Germline values: CDR1 SGHVS, CDR2 FNYEAQ. In nucleotides, the CDR3 is TGTGCCAGCTTGAAGACTCCCGGGGACACCGGGGAGCTGTTTTTT. It translates to CASLKTPGDTGELFF. Full variable domain (outside the CDR3, taken from reference TRBV7-6 and TRBJ2-2): GAGVSQSPRYKVTKRGQDVALRCDPISGHVSLYWYRQALGQGPEFLTYFNYEAQQDKSGLPNDRFSAERPEGSISTLTIQRTEQRDSAMYRCASLKTPGDTGELFFGEGSRLTVL.

The chain uses TRBV7-6 and TRBJ2-7; D is possibly TRBD1 (5 bases). CDR3 length equals 14 residues. Trimming left V 3 bases short and J 2 bases short, with 11 bases between. Germline V gene sequence: CDR1 SGHVS, CDR2 FNYEAQ. The CDR3 DNA reads as TGTGCCAGCAGCTTGTCTACAGGAGCCTACGAGCAGTACTTC. Its protein is CASSLSTGAYEQYF.

The chain couples TRBV30 to TRBJ2-7; tentatively, D is TRBD1 or TRBD2 (5 bases each). The CDR3 extends over 12 amino acids. Deletions cut 4 bases from V and 4 bases from J, with 11 bases between. Germline assignment: CDR1 GTSNPN and CDR2 SVGIG (reference sequence). CDR3 sequence: CAWKGTAYEQYF. DNA of the CDR3: TGTGCCTGGAAAGGGACGGCTTACGAGCAGTACTTC.

The V gene is TRBV7-3, the J gene TRBJ2-1; possibly TRBD2 for D (5 bases). Germline V gene data show CDR1 as SGHTA and CDR2 as FQGTGA. The ends were cut back, 5 bases at V and 7 bases at J, with 24 bases in the middle. The CDR3 has 17 amino acids. Here the CDR3 reads CASSLNGNRAYGNEQFF. The CDR3 DNA is TGTGCCAGCAGCCTTAACGGGAATCGCGCTTATGGGAATGAGCAGTTCTTC.

The V call is TRBV19, the J call TRBJ2-2; a possible D gene is TRBD2 (7 bases). The CDR3 length is 14 residues. Per germline, CDR1 LNHDA and CDR2 SQIVND (reference sequence). Trimming left V 3 bases short and J 4 bases short, with 9 bases between. This CDR3 reads CASSIGGATGELFF. The CDR3 nucleotides are TGTGCCAGTAGTATTGGGGGGGCCACCGGGGAGCTGTTTTTT.

The chain couples TRBV30 to TRBJ1-1, with D perhaps TRBD1 (6 bases). CDR3 length: 13 amino acids. Per germline, CDR1 GTSNPN and CDR2 SVGIG (reference sequence). In nucleotides, the CDR3 is TGTGCTGCTAGGGGGGTATATGACACTGAAGCTTTCTTT. Its protein is CAARGVYDTEAFF.

This clone was seen more than once but under ten times. This chain uses TRBV19 with TRBJ1-5, with D unclear. In germline, CDR1 is LNHDA, CDR2 SQIVND (reference sequence). This CDR3 is built from 15 residues. With 10 bases removed from V and 6 bases from J, the gap between germline ends came to 22 bases. The chain's CDR3 is CATRRAGRSGQPQHF. The CDR3 bases are TGTGCCACCCGGCGAGCGGGGAGGAGTGGTCAGCCCCAGCATTTT. Complete variable domain (other parts from reference TRBV19 and TRBJ1-5): DGGITQSPKYLFRKEGQNVTLSCEQNLNHDAMYWYRQDPGQGLRLIYYSQIVNDFQKGDIAEGYSVSREKKESFPLTVTSAQKNPTAFYLCATRRAGRSGQPQHFGDGTRLSIL.

This clone was counted a few times. The chain carries TRBV6-5 and TRBJ1-4, with D unclear. V lost 0 bases, J lost 8 bases, and 13 bases lay in between. CDR1 MNHEY and CDR2 SVGAGI come from the germline V gene. The CDR3 has 15 residues. The CDR3 sequence is CASSYSITAKEKLFF. CDR3 nucleotides: TGTGCCAGCAGTTACTCGATAACCGCGAAGGAAAAACTGTTTTTT.

The V and J genes are TRBV7-2 and TRBJ2-1; TRBD1 aligns across 11 bases. Germline CDR1 reads SGHTA; CDR2 reads FQGNSA. The CDR3 has 14 amino acids. Losses at the gene ends were 6 bases for V and 4 bases for J; bases not matched to a gene: 2. CDR3 nucleotides: TGTGCCAGCAGGGGACAGGGGGGATACAATGAGCAGTTCTTC. Protein: CASRGQGGYNEQFF. The full variable domain, its missing parts supplied by reference TRBV7-2 and TRBJ2-1, is GAGVSQSPSNKVTEKGKDVELRCDPISGHTALYWYRQSLGQGLEFLIYFQGNSAPDKSGLPSDRFSAERTGGSVSTLTIQRTQQEDSAVYLCASRGQGGYNEQFFGPGTRLTVL.

Concerning this clone itself: Other DNA sequences in the sample encode the same CDR3. The V gene is TRBV19, the J gene TRBJ2-6; D might be TRBD1 (5 bases). Germline CDR1 and CDR2: LNHDA and SQIVND (reference sequence). V gave up 6 bases and J gave up 1 base, with 7 bases separating them. The CDR3 contains 14 residues. The CDR3 DNA follows: TGTGCCAGTAGCAAGGGGTCTGGGGCCAACGTCCTGACTTTC. Protein: CASSKGSGANVLTF.

This clone was found a few times. The chain combines TRBV10-3 with TRBJ2-7; 9 nucleotides line up with TRBD2. The junction had 6 bases not matched to a gene; V was cut back by 8 bases and J by 7 bases. Germline lookup yields CDR1 ENHRY and CDR2 SYGVKD. The CDR3 loop spans 12 amino acids. CDR3 in amino acids: CAIASGKEEQYF. As DNA, the CDR3 is TGTGCCATCGCTAGCGGGAAAGAGGAGCAGTACTTC.

This chain connects TRBV27 to TRBJ2-1, with a possible D match to TRBD2 (6 bases). Per the germline V gene, CDR1 is MNHEY and CDR2 is SMNVEV (reference sequence). The V end was cut by 7 bases, the J end by 9 bases, with 19 bases between. CDR3 length: 14 amino acids. Written as DNA, the CDR3 is TGTGCCAGCACCGGGGGAAATCGTATGGGTGAGCAGTTCTTC. Protein: CASTGGNRMGEQFF.

The J gene is TRBJ1-1, the V gene TRBV19; 7 bases are a match to TRBD1. The CDR3 totals 16 residues. Germline CDR1 and CDR2: LNHDA and SQIVND (reference sequence). Trimming removed 5 bases from V and 1 base from J; junction bases left unmatched: 10. The CDR3 reads CASSARNRGKNTEAFF. In DNA, the CDR3 is TGTGCCAGTAGTGCCCGGAACAGGGGCAAGAACACTGAAGCTTTCTTT.

CDR3 in amino acids: CATSADGSSANEQFF. In DNA, the CDR3 is TGTGCCACCAGTGCGGACGGGAGTTCGGCCAATGAGCAGTTCTTC. The chain joins TRBV24-1 to TRBJ2-1; D possibly corresponds to TRBD2 (6 bases). The CDR3 loop spans 15 amino acids. V lost 5 bases, J lost 6 bases, and 16 bases lay in between. CDR1 and CDR2 (germline): KGHDR, SFDVKD.

This rearrangement joins TRBV11-3 to TRBJ1-1, with a weak D call TRBD1 (5 bases). The CDR3 length is 13 residues. In germline, CDR1 is SGHNT, CDR2 YENEEA. V lost 3 bases, J lost 2 bases, and 7 bases lay in between. CDR3 region: CASSFGTNTEAFF. CDR3 nucleotides: TGTGCCAGCAGCTTCGGGACCAACACTGAAGCTTTCTTT.

The chain has TRBV6-5 and TRBJ1-2; tentatively, D is TRBD1 (5 bases). V lost 0 bases and J 6 bases, leaving 14 bases between the germline ends. This CDR3 region has 15 residues. CDR1 is MNHEY and CDR2 is SVGAGI in the germline V gene. The CDR3 DNA is TGTGCCAGCAGTTACTCAGGGAATCAGGGCGATGGCTACACCTTC. Protein sequence: CASSYSGNQGDGYTF.

The chain is built from TRBV7-2 and TRBJ2-2; 13 bases fit TRBD2. CDR3 length: 16 amino acids. V lost 4 bases to trimming and J lost 5 bases; unmatched junction nucleotides: 4. Germline CDR1 and CDR2: SGHTA and FQGNSA. The CDR3, as DNA: TGTGCCAGCAGCTCCTTACTAGCGGGAGGGACCGGGGAGCTGTTTTTT. Translated: CASSSLLAGGTGELFF.

The chain links TRBV5-4 to TRBJ2-7; 12 bases are shared with TRBD2. CDR3 size: 15 residues. Germline assignment: CDR1 SGHNT and CDR2 YYREEE (reference sequence). The junction had 5 bases not matched to a gene; V was cut back by 4 bases and J by 3 bases. Here the CDR3 DNA reads TGTGCCAGCAGCCACGGACTAGCGGGAATCTACGAGCAGTACTTC. Translating gives CASSHGLAGIYEQYF.

The rearrangement links TRBV6-5 to TRBJ1-5; 7 bases are a match to TRBD1. Per germline, CDR1 MNHEY and CDR2 SVGAGI. This CDR3 comprises 15 residues. Trimming cost V 2 bases and J 9 bases; bases outside gene matches: 10. DNA for the CDR3: TGTGCCAGCAGTTACGGGACAGACCCGTCTTGGCCCCAGCATTTT. Translation gives CASSYGTDPSWPQHF.

This rearrangement joins TRBV11-3 to TRBJ1-4; D gene uncertain. Trimming stripped 5 bases from V and 8 bases from J, with 12 bases between. From germline, CDR1 is SGHNT and CDR2 YENEEA. The CDR3 consists of 13 residues. The CDR3 nucleotides are TGTGCCAGCAGCCAGGAGGAAGGCGAAAAACTGTTTTTT. Its protein is CASSQEEGEKLFF.

The rearrangement uses TRBV29-1 and TRBJ1-6; D is uncertain. V was pared by 4 bases and J by 10 bases, with 14 bases between. CDR1 is SQVTM, CDR2 ANQGSEA, per germline. The CDR3 has 13 residues. Written as DNA, the CDR3 is TGCAGCGTTGTCGAGGGCGGTGGATCACCCCTCCACTTT. It encodes CSVVEGGGSPLHF.

The chain links TRBV3-1 (or the pseudogene TRBV3-2) to TRBJ2-5; D is possibly TRBD2 (5 bases). Germline V gives CDR1 LGHDT, CDR2 YNNKEL (reference sequence). Trimming removed 4 bases from V and 2 bases from J, with 17 bases in between. CDR3 size: 16 residues. The CDR3 region has the DNA TGTGCCAGCAGCCGAGTCAGCGGTTCCTATCAAGAGACCCAGTACTTC. Translated, it gives CASSRVSGSYQETQYF.

The J gene is TRBJ2-7, the V gene TRBV6-5; 10 nucleotides align to TRBD1. Germline CDR1 MNHEY, CDR2 SVGAGI. The CDR3 contains 15 residues. J gave up 7 bases and V 0 bases, and 6 bases lay outside the gene matches. The CDR3 DNA sequence: TGTGCCAGCAGTTACTCCCGGGACAGGGGCAGGGAGCAGTACTTC. Encoded protein: CASSYSRDRGREQYF.